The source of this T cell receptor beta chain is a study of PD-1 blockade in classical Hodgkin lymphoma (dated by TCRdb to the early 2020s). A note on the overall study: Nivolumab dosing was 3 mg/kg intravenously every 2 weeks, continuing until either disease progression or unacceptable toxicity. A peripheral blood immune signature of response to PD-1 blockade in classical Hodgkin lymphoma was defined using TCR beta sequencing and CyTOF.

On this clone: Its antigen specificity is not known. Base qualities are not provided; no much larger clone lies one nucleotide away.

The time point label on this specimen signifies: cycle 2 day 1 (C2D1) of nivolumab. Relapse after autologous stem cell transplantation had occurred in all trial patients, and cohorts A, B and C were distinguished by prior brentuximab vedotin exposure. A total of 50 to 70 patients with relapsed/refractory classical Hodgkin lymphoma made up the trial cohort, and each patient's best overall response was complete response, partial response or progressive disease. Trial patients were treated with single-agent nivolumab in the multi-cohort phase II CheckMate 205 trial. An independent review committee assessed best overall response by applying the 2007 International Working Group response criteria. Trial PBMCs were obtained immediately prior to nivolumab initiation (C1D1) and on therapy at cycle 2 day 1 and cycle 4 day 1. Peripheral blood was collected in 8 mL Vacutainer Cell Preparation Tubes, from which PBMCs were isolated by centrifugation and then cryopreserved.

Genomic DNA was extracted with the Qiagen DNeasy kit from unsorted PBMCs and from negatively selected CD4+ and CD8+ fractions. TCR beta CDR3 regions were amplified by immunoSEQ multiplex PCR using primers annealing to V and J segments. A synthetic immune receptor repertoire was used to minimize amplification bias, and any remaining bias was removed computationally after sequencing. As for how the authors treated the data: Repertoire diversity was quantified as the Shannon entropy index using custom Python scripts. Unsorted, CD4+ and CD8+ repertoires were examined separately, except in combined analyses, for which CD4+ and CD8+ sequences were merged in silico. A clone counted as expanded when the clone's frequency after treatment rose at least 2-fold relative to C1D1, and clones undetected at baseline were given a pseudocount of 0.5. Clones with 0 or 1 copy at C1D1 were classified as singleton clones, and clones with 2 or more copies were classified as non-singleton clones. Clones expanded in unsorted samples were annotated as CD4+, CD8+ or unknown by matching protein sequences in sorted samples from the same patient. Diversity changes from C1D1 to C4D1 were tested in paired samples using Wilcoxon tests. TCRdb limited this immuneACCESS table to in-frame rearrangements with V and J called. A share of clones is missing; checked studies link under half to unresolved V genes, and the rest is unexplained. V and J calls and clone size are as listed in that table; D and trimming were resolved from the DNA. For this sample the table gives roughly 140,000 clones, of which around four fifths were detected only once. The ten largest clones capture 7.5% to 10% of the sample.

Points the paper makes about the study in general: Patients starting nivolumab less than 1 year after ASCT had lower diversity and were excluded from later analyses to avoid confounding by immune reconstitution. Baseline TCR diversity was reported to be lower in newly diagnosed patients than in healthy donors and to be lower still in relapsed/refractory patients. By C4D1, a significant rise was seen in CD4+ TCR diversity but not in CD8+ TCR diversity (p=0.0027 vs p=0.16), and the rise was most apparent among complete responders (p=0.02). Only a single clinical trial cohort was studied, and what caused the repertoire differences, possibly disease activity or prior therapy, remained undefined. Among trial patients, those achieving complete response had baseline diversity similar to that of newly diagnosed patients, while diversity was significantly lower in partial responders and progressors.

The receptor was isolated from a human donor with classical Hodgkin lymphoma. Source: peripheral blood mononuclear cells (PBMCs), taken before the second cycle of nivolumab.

The DNA is TGTGCCAGCAGTTTCTGGACAGCCCCCTACGAGCAGTACTTC. Translation gives CASSFWTAPYEQYF. The sequence links TRBV27 to TRBJ2-7, and perhaps TRBD1 as D gene, on 6 matching bases. Inclusive of the bounding cysteine and phenylalanine, the CDR3 is 14 residues long. Of the read, only the CDR3 DNA is kept; its 42 bases are in frame from base 1. Looking up the germline V gene (reference sequence) yields CDR1 MNHEY and CDR2 SMNVEV. V drops 3 bases and J drops 2 bases, leaving 11 bases in between.